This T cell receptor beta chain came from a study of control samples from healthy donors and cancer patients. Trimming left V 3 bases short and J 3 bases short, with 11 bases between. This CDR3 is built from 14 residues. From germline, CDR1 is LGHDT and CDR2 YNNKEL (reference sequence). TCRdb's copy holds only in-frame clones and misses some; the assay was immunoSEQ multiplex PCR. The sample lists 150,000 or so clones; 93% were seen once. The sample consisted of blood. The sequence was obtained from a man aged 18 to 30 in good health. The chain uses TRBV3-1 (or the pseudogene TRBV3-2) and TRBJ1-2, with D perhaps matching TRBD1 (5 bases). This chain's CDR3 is CASSQGGGYYGYTF. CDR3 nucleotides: TGTGCCAGCAGCCAGGGGGGGGGTTACTATGGCTACACCTTC.